Listed here are 26 T cell receptor beta chains from one sample, sequenced in a study of vaccination effects on CD4 cells after COVID-19 (dated by TCRdb to 2021 to 2024). After 10 to 11 days of culture, CD4+ T cells were isolated with the EasySep CD4+ T cell isolation kit. No antigen is known for these receptors. Library preparation employed the immunoSEQ multiplex PCR assay. TCRdb limited this immuneACCESS table to in-frame rearrangements with V and J called. A share of clones is missing; checked studies link under half to unresolved V genes, and the rest is unexplained. For this sample the table gives roughly 56,000 clones, of which more than 60% were detected only once. The top ten constitute 2.5% to 3.5% of the sample. Sequencing was performed on CD4+ T cells from PBMCs cultured without peptide, taken before COVID-19 vaccination. These receptors were taken from a human donor who received a COVID-19 vaccine.

The genes are TRBV11-2 and TRBJ1-1; TRBD1 aligns across 7 bases. CDR1 is SGHAT, CDR2 FQNNGV, per germline. The junction had 4 bases not matched to a gene; V was cut back by 6 bases and J by 3 bases. There are 13 residues in the CDR3. This chain's CDR3 is CASSRTGYTEAFF. In nucleotides, the CDR3 is TGTGCCAGCAGTCGGACAGGATACACTGAAGCTTTCTTT.

The rearrangement joins TRBV19 to TRBJ2-3; 9 nucleotides match TRBD1. From germline, CDR1 is LNHDA and CDR2 SQIVND (reference sequence). This CDR3 region has 14 residues. J lost 1 base, V lost 6 bases, and 2 bases had no gene match. In DNA form, the CDR3 reads TGTGCCAGTAGGGGACAGGGTGGCACAGATACGCAGTATTTT. Protein: CASRGQGGTDTQYF.

The chain is built from TRBV2 and TRBJ2-2; possible D gene TRBD2, 5 bases. The CDR3 covers 16 residues. Trimming pared 3 bases from V and 1 base from J, leaving 12 bases between. Germline loops: CDR1 SNHLY, CDR2 FYNNEI. This chain's CDR3 is CASSDLGGGNTGELFF. CDR3 coding DNA: TGTGCCAGCAGTGATTTAGGAGGAGGGAACACCGGGGAGCTGTTTTTT.

The rearrangement uses TRBV5-1 and TRBJ1-5, with a possible D match to TRBD1 (5 bases). Trimming took 1 base from V and 1 from J, leaving 12 bases between them. Germline lookup yields CDR1 SGHRS and CDR2 YFSETQ. The CDR3 loop spans 16 amino acids. The CDR3 spells CASSLLGPGSNQPQHF. In nucleotides, the CDR3 is TGCGCCAGCAGCTTGTTGGGGCCAGGAAGCAATCAGCCCCAGCATTTT.

The chain uses TRBV9 and TRBJ1-5; D uncertain. This CDR3 comprises 14 residues. Germline V gene lookup returns CDR1 SGDLS and CDR2 YYNGEE. V was pared by 3 bases and J by 1 base, with 8 bases between. Here the CDR3 reads CASSADTSNQPQHF. CDR3 sequence (DNA): TGTGCCAGCAGCGCCGACACGAGCAATCAGCCCCAGCATTTT.

In this sample, this clone is medium-sized. The J gene is TRBJ2-7, the V gene TRBV6-2 or TRBV6-3, with D tentatively TRBD2 (7 bases). Trimming removed 6 bases from V and 2 bases from J, with 14 bases in between. The CDR3 is 14 residues long. Germline CDR1 reads MNHEY; CDR2 reads SVGEGT. Here the CDR3 reads CASSPVRGPYEQYV. Written as DNA, the CDR3 is TGTGCCAGCAGCCCCGTGCGGGGGCCCTACGAGCAGTACGTC.

The J gene is TRBJ2-6, the V gene TRBV6-6, with D perhaps being TRBD1 or TRBD2 (5 bases each). The CDR3 is made up of 18 amino acids. The V gene's germline CDR1 is MNHNY and CDR2 SVGAGI (reference sequence). The V and J ends lost 5 bases and 3 bases respectively, with 20 bases between them. CDR3 sequence reads: CASSPRIARGGGANVLTF. CDR3 DNA: TGTGCCAGCAGTCCCCGTATCGCGAGGGGCGGTGGGGCCAACGTCCTGACTTTC.

Comments on this clone: In the same sample, other DNA sequences code for this CDR3. The chain employs TRBV5-4 and TRBJ2-7; D unclear. Germline lookup yields CDR1 SGHNT and CDR2 YYREEE (reference sequence). The CDR3 covers 12 residues. The CDR3 here is CASSLDGYEQYV. The DNA of the CDR3 is TGTGCCAGCAGTTTGGACGGTTACGAGCAGTACGTC.

J is TRBJ2-5 and V is TRBV18, with no clear D. The length of the CDR3 is 16 residues. V was trimmed by 3 bases and J by 3 bases, leaving 17 bases between them. Per germline, CDR1 KGHSH and CDR2 LQKENI. The CDR3 DNA reads as TGTGCCAGCTCACCCAGCGAAGCCGATGTGAAAGAGACCCAGTACTTC. Its protein is CASSPSEADVKETQYF. The variable domain in full, completed from reference TRBV18 and TRBJ2-5, reads NAGVMQNPRHLVRRRGQEARLRCSPMKGHSHVYWYRQLPEEGLKFMVYLQKENIIDESGMPKERFSAEFPKEGPSILRIQQVVRGDSAAYFCASSPSEADVKETQYFGPGTRLLVL.

The chain employs TRBV11-1 and TRBJ2-5; tentative D call: TRBD1 (5 bases). Germline CDR1 SGHAT, CDR2 FQDESV (reference sequence). The CDR3 loop spans 14 amino acids. Trimming removed 5 bases at V and 4 bases at J, with 14 bases between. CDR3 amino acids: CASSVTQGLETQYF. The CDR3 nucleotides are TGTGCCAGCAGCGTAACGCAGGGCTTAGAGACCCAGTACTTC.

V gene TRBV7-9 combines with J gene TRBJ2-3; possible D gene TRBD2, 5 bases. Trimming pared 7 bases from V and 2 bases from J, leaving 13 bases between. CDR3 length equals 14 residues. Germline V CDR1 and CDR2: SEHNR, FQNEAQ (reference sequence). The CDR3 bases are TGTGCCAGCACCCCGGGATCCCTCACAGATACGCAGTATTTT. Translation gives CASTPGSLTDTQYF. The full variable domain, rest sourced from reference TRBV7-9 and TRBJ2-3, is DTGVSQNPRHKITKRGQNVTFRCDPISEHNRLYWYRQTLGQGPEFLTYFQNEAQLEKSRLLSDRFSAERPKGSFSTLEIQRTEQGDSAMYLCASTPGSLTDTQYFGPGTRLTVL.

The CDR3: CASSPDRSSSYNEQFF. Written as DNA, the CDR3 is TGTGCCAGCTCACCGGACAGATCGAGCTCCTACAATGAGCAGTTCTTC. V and J are TRBV18 and TRBJ2-1; D may be TRBD1 (6 bases). The CDR3 totals 16 residues. Trimming took 3 bases from V and 0 from J, leaving 12 bases between them. Germline V gene sequence: CDR1 KGHSH, CDR2 LQKENI.

The chain joins TRBV27 to TRBJ1-1; D is perhaps TRBD1 (6 bases). The V end was cut by 7 bases, the J end by 1 base, with 19 bases between. The CDR3 covers 16 residues. Germline values: CDR1 MNHEY, CDR2 SMNVEV (reference sequence). The CDR3: CASKGIGGLRNTEAFF. The CDR3 nucleotides read TGTGCCAGCAAGGGGATTGGGGGGCTCAGGAACACTGAAGCTTTCTTT.

This clone was observed once. This chain joins TRBV21-1 and TRBJ1-4. TRBV21-1 is designated a pseudogene. CDR3 length: 18 residues. The CDR3 is CASSKNKGRETTNEKLFF. For the CDR3, the DNA is TGTGCCAGCAGCAAAAATAAGGGCCGGGAGACAACTAATGAAAAACTGTTTTTT.

The rearrangement links TRBV5-3 to TRBJ2-2; 8 bases are shared with TRBD2. TRBV5-3 is marked as an open reading frame, function uncertain. The trim removed 3 bases at V and 2 bases at J, leaving 6 bases unmatched. The length of the CDR3 is 16 residues. CDR3 sequence: CARSSAGGTNTGELFF. CDR3 DNA: TGTGCCAGAAGCTCGGCGGGGGGTACTAACACCGGGGAGCTGTTTTTT.

This rearrangement joins TRBV6-6 to TRBJ1-2, with D hard to call. The CDR3 sequence is 14 residues long. With 6 bases removed from V and 0 bases from J, the gap between germline ends came to 11 bases. CDR1 is MNHNY, CDR2 SVGAGI, per germline (reference sequence). The CDR3 loop reads CASSQSWSNYGYTF. The CDR3 DNA reads TGTGCCAGCAGCCAGAGCTGGTCTAACTATGGCTACACCTTC.

This clone was found a few times. The chain employs TRBV7-9 and TRBJ2-2; a weak D match, TRBD1 (6 bases). The V and J ends lost 1 base and 6 bases respectively, with 9 bases between them. The CDR3 has 14 residues. Germline loops: CDR1 SEHNR, CDR2 FQNEAQ (reference sequence). The chain's CDR3 is CASSLDRAAGELFF. CDR3 bases: TGTGCCAGCAGCTTAGACAGGGCAGCCGGGGAGCTGTTTTTT. The whole variable domain, remainder taken from reference TRBV7-9 and TRBJ2-2, is DTGVSQNPRHKITKRGQNVTFRCDPISEHNRLYWYRQTLGQGPEFLTYFQNEAQLEKSRLLSDRFSAERPKGSFSTLEIQRTEQGDSAMYLCASSLDRAAGELFFGEGSRLTVL.

This sequence joins TRBV10-3 and TRBJ2-3; 7 positions match TRBD2. The CDR3 loop spans 16 amino acids. V was clipped by 10 bases and J by 0 bases; unmatched bases: 13. Germline CDR1 is ENHRY and CDR2 is SYGVKD. The CDR3 reads CATRPFGGGSTDTQYF. CDR3 nucleotide sequence: TGTGCCACACGACCTTTTGGGGGGGGAAGCACAGATACGCAGTATTTT.

The CDR3 reads CASSPGREGAGEKLFF. The CDR3 nucleotides read TGTGCCAGCTCACCAGGAAGAGAGGGGGCCGGGGAAAAACTGTTTTTT. J is TRBJ1-4 and V is TRBV18, with 7 bases that match TRBD1. This CDR3 has 16 residues. Germline loops: CDR1 KGHSH, CDR2 LQKENI. The V and J ends lost 2 bases and 8 bases, in that order; junction bases with no gene match: 11.

V gene TRBV5-5 combines with J gene TRBJ2-5; D gene unclear. The CDR3 is made up of 12 amino acids. Germline V gives CDR1 SGHKS, CDR2 YYEKEE (reference sequence). Trimming stripped 4 bases from V and 3 bases from J, with 7 bases between. The CDR3 here is CASSRSKETQYF. The CDR3 DNA reads TGTGCCAGCAGCCGGAGTAAAGAGACCCAGTACTTC.

V is TRBV6-1 and J is TRBJ1-4; weak D call: TRBD1 (5 bases). The CDR3 contains 17 residues. Germline values: CDR1 MNHNS, CDR2 SASEGT. V lost 4 bases and J 5 bases, leaving 20 bases between the germline ends. In DNA, the CDR3 is TGTGCCAGCAGTGTCCCCAGCAGGGCCAGTTCCAATGAAAAACTGTTTTTT. Protein sequence: CASSVPSRASSNEKLFF.

The chain has TRBV7-2 and TRBJ2-5, with 9 bases that match TRBD2. The CDR3 length is 16 residues. Per the germline V gene, CDR1 is SGHTA and CDR2 is FQGNSA. Trimming cost V 3 bases and J 5 bases; bases outside gene matches: 10. The CDR3 DNA reads as TGTGCCAGCAGCTTTCTGGGACTAGCAGTTCTGGAGACCCAGTACTTC. Protein: CASSFLGLAVLETQYF.

V and J are TRBV30 and TRBJ2-5; TRBD2 might be the D (5 bases). The CDR3 runs 11 residues. Germline assignment: CDR1 GTSNPN and CDR2 SVGIG (reference sequence). Trimming removed 5 bases at V and 5 bases at J, with 9 bases between. Here the CDR3 DNA reads TGTGCCTGGGGGAGAATGGAGACCCAGTACTTC. This gives the protein CAWGRMETQYF.

This clone was picked up one time. J is TRBJ2-7 and V is TRBV7-8, with TRBD1 matching over 7 bases. Germline V gene data show CDR1 as SGHVS and CDR2 as FQNEAQ. The CDR3 is made up of 13 amino acids. Losses at the gene ends were 5 bases for V and 5 bases for J; bases not matched to a gene: 6. CDR3 in DNA: TGTGCCAGCAGCGTCCGGGACAGCCACGAGCAGTACGTC. Translated: CASSVRDSHEQYV.

The rearrangement uses TRBV6-4 and TRBJ2-1, with a possible D match to TRBD1 (5 bases). Trimming took 5 bases from V and 4 from J, leaving 9 bases between them. Germline V gene data show CDR1 as MRHNA and CDR2 as SNTAGT. The CDR3 consists of 13 residues. DNA of the CDR3: TGTGCCAGCAGTCCCCAGGGTTACAATGAGCAGTTCTTC. Its protein is CASSPQGYNEQFF.

DNA of the CDR3: TGTGCCAGCGCGAGGCAGGCCGCCCCCTATGGCTACACCTTC. Translation: CASARQAAPYGYTF. This chain joins TRBV5-6 and TRBJ1-2; no reliable D call. Germline values: CDR1 SGHDT, CDR2 YYEEEE. V dropped 7 bases and J dropped 4 bases, with 17 bases sitting between them. CDR3 length equals 14 residues. The whole variable domain, remainder taken from reference TRBV5-6 and TRBJ1-2, is DAGVTQSPTHLIKTRGQQVTLRCSPKSGHDTVSWYQQALGQGPQFIFQYYEEEERQRGNFPDRFSGHQFPNYSSELNVNALLLGDSALYLCASARQAAPYGYTFGSGTRLTVV.